Ten or more counts support the clone carrying this T cell receptor (beta chain). A universal primer site was created by template switching, with the cDNA bearing unique molecular identifiers. MiXCR, run by TCRdb on the 5' RACE reads, gives a single entry per CDR3 protein. The repertoire includes roughly 690,000 distinct CDR3 sequences, over 5% of them detected once, and 1.5% to 2% sits in the top ten. CDR3 size: 13 residues. The junction had 5 bases not matched to a gene; V was cut back by 3 bases and J by 12 bases. These data are taken from a study of identical twins. This TCR came from a man between 18 and 35 years old in good health. Sequencing used naive T cells sorted from blood. The rearrangement links TRBV12-3 or TRBV12-4 to TRBJ2-6, with TRBD1 identical over 7 bases. DNA for the CDR3: TGTGCCAGCAGTTTTGGACAGGTGGGCGTCCTGACTTTC. Protein sequence: CASSFGQVGVLTF.